Only a few counts were recorded for the clone carrying this T cell receptor (beta chain). Its antigen is not known. This entry belongs to a study of neurological immune-mediated disorders. Findings and limits, study-wide: Multiple sclerosis, the disease with the least TCR clonal expansion, fell below healthy controls, whereas HTLV-1-associated myelopathy showed the most. CDR3 amino acid sequences of expanded clones were not shared across subjects, a result suggesting private repertoires in all groups.

The CDR3 runs to 14 residues. Trimming left V 3 bases short and J 7 bases short, with 18 bases between. Germline CDR1 reads DFQATT; CDR2 reads SNEGSKA (reference sequence). The cDNA was generated by 5'RACE with 10-nucleotide random UMIs. One entry per CDR3 protein results from TCRdb running MiXCR on the 5' RACE reads. The sample records about 46,000 distinct CDR3 sequences, 2.5% to 3.5% being singletons. The J gene is TRBJ1-1, the V gene TRBV20-1; TRBD1 is a possible D gene (5 bases). Sample: PBMCs. The TCR comes from a woman aged 45-59 years with multiple sclerosis. The CDR3 DNA reads TGCAGTGCTAGGGTTACCAGGGTTTACGGTGAAGCTTTCTTT. It encodes CSARVTRVYGEAFF.